The T cell receptor beta chain under discussion was sequenced for a study of blood T cell repertoires in COVID-19. Looking at the study overall: The United States, Italy and Spain provided the acute and convalescent COVID-19 samples. The cDNA or gDNA used as material had been derived from T cells, B-cell-depleted T cells, or PBMCs.

This CDR3 has 17 residues. V was cut by 3 bases and J by 6 bases, with 22 bases left in between. The germline CDR1 and CDR2 sequences are SGHRS and YFSETQ. Per the original methods: It was from reference gene primer amplification that nucleated cell counts were estimated. Here immunoSEQ multiplex PCR was the method, and the copy in TCRdb shows in-frame clones only, minus some. V and J calls and clone size follow that table, whereas D and trimming were derived from the DNA. The sample lists 71,000 or so clones, over 75% occurring once. The sequencing input was peripheral blood. The gene calls are TRBV5-1 and TRBJ2-1; TRBD1 might be the D (6 bases). The TCR originated in a man aged 45 to 65 with acute or convalescent COVID-19. CDR3 DNA sequence: TGCGCCAGCAGCTCCGATCTATCGGACAGTCCTCGCAATGAGCAGTTCTTC. Translation: CASSSDLSDSPRNEQFF.